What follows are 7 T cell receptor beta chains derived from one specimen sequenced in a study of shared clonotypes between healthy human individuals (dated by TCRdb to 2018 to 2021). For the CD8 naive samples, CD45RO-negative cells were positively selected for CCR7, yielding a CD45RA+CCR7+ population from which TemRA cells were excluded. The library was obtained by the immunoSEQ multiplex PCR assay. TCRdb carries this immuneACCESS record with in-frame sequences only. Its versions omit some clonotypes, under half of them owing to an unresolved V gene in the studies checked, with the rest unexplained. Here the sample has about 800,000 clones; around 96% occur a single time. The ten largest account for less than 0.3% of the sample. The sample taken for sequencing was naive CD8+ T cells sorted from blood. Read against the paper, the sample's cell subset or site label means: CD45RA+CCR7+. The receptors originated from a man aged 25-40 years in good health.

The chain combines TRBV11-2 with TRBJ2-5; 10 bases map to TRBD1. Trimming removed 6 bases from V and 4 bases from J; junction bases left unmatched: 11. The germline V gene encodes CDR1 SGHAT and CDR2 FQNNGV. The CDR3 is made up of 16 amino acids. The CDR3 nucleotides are TGTGCCAGCAGTCCCGTTGGGACAGGGGAGCGAGAGACCCAGTACTTC. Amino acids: CASSPVGTGERETQYF.

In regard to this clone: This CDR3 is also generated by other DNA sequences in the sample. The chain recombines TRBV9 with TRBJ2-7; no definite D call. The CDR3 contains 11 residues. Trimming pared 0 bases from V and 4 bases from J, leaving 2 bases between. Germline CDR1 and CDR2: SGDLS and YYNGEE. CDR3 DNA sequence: TGTGCCAGCAGCGTAGGGTACGAGCAGTACTTC. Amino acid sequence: CASSVGYEQYF.

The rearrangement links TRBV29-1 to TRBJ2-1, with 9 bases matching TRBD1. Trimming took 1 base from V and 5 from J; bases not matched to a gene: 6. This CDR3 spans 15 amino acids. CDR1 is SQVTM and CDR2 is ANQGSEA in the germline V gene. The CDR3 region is CSVEGPGTGNNEQFF. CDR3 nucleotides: TGCAGCGTTGAAGGTCCCGGGACAGGGAACAATGAGCAGTTCTTC.

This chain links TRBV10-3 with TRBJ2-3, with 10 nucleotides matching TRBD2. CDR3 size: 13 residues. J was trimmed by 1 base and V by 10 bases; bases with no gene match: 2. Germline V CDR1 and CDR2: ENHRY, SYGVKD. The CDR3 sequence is CATLAGGTDTQYF. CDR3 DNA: TGTGCCACCCTAGCGGGAGGCACAGATACGCAGTATTTT.

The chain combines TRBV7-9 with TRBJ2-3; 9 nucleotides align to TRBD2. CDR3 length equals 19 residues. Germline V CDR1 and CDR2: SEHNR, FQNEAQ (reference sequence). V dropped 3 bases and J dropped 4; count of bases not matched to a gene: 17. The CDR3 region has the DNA TGTGCCAGCAGCTTGACCGGCTTAAGTGAGGCGGGGGGGGCAGATACGCAGTATTTT. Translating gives CASSLTGLSEAGGADTQYF.

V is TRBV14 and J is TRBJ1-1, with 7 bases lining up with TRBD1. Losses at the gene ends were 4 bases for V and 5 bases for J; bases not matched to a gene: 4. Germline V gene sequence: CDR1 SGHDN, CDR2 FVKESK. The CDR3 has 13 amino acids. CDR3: CASSPQGRTEAFF. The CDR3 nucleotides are TGTGCCAGCAGCCCACAGGGGAGGACTGAAGCTTTCTTT.

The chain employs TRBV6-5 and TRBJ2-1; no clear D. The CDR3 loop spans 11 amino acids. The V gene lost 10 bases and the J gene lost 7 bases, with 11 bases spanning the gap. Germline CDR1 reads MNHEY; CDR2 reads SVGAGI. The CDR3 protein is CATKLGNEQFF. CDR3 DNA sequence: TGTGCCACAAAACTGGGGAATGAGCAGTTCTTC.